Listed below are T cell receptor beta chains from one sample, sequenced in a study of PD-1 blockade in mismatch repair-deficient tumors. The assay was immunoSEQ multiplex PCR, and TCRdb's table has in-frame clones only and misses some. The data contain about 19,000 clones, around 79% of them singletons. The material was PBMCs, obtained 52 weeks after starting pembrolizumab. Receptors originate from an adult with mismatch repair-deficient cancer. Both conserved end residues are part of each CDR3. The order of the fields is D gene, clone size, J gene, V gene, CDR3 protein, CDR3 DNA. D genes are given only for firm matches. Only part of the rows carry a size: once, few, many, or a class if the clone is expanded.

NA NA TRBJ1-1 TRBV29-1 CSVRGGTEAFF TGCAGCGTTCGAGGAGGCACTGAAGCTTTCTTT
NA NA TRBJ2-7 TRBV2 CVSSRIADPSYEQYF TGTGTCAGCAGTCGGATAGCGGACCCCTCCTACGAGCAGTACTTC
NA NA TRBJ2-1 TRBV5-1 CASTGRGGSNEQFF TGCGCCAGCACAGGGAGGGGGGGTTCCAATGAGCAGTTCTTC
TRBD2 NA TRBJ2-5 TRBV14 CASSPYLSGILETQYF TGTGCCAGCAGCCCCTATCTTAGCGGGATTCTGGAGACCCAGTACTTC
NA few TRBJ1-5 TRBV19 CASSIREGGQPQHF TGTGCCAGTAGTATAAGGGAGGGAGGTCAGCCCCAGCATTTT
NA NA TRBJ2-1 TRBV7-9 CASSPPNNEQFF TGTGCCAGCAGCCCCCCCAACAATGAGCAGTTCTTC
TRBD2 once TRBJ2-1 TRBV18 CASSPTSGYNEQFF TGTGCCAGCTCACCGACTAGCGGCTACAATGAGCAGTTCTTC
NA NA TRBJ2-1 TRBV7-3 CASSRTGSSYNEQFF TGTGCCAGCAGCCGAACGGGTAGCTCCTACAATGAGCAGTTCTTC
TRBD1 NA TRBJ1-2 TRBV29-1 CSVEAPWTGDYGYTF TGCAGCGTTGAAGCGCCTTGGACAGGGGACTATGGCTACACCTTC
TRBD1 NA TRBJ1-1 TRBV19 CASSITGGSLNTEAFF TGTGCCAGTAGTATAACAGGGGGCTCTTTGAACACTGAAGCTTTCTTT
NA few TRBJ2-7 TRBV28 CASSSRLAYEQYF TGTGCCAGCAGTTCCCGACTCGCTTACGAGCAGTACTTC
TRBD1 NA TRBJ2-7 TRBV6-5 CASGTGGTYEQYF TGTGCCAGCGGAACAGGGGGAACCTACGAGCAGTACTTC
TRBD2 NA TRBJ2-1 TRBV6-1 CASSDRLAGNNEQFF TGTGCCAGCAGTGATAGGCTAGCGGGCAACAATGAGCAGTTCTTC
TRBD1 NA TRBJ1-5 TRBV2 CASRATGSNQPQHF TGTGCCAGCAGGGCGACAGGGAGCAATCAGCCCCAGCATTTT
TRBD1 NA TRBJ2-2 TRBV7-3 CASSFRGLAGELFF TGTGCCAGCAGCTTCAGGGGGTTAGCCGGGGAGCTGTTTTTT
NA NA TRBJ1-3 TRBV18 CASSEGMTGSGNTIYF TGTGCCAGCTCAGAGGGTATGACAGGCTCTGGAAACACCATATATTTT
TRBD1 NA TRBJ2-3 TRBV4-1 CASSLGQEVPPQYF TGCGCCAGCAGCCTGGGACAGGAGGTGCCCCCCCAGTATTTT
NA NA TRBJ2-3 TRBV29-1 CSVTRAQATDTQYF TGCAGCGTTACACGAGCACAGGCCACAGATACGCAGTATTTT
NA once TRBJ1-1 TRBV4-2 CASSQAGRNTEAFF TGTGCCAGCAGCCAAGCGGGAAGGAACACTGAAGCTTTCTTT
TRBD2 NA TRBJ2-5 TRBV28 CATFLAGGLQETQYF TGTGCCACCTTCCTAGCGGGAGGTCTCCAGGAGACCCAGTACTTC
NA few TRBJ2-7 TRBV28 CASGSQGYEQYF TGTGCCAGCGGTAGCCAGGGCTACGAGCAGTACTTC
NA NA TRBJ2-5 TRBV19 CASSIDQRGQETQYF TGTGCCAGTAGTATAGATCAAAGGGGACAAGAGACCCAGTACTTC